This TCR beta chain came from a study of OX40 agonist ivuxolimab in advanced cancers. For the study at large: Enrolled patients in dose escalation had cancers that were hepatocellular carcinoma, melanoma, renal cell or head and neck cancer.

This clone was seen just once. This CDR3 has 12 amino acids. Trimming cost V 7 bases and J 3 bases, with 10 bases left between them. CDR1 is MDHEN, CDR2 SYDVKM, per germline. The protocol was immunoSEQ multiplex PCR, while the TCRdb copy is restricted to in-frame clones and leaves out a portion. This sample has 40,000 to 50,000 clones, with about 85% found just once. V usage is TRBV28 and J usage is TRBJ2-7; possibly TRBD2 for D (6 bases). The clonotype was recovered from an adult with an advanced solid tumor such as melanoma, head and neck, liver or kidney cancer. The sample here was CD4+ or CD8+ T cells sorted from blood, taken in a trial of the OX40 agonist ivuxolimab. The CDR3 DNA follows: TGTGCCAGCATGGCGGGAATCTACGAGCAGTACTTC. It codes for CASMAGIYEQYF.